These 4 T cell receptor beta chains came from one sample sequenced in a study of blood T cell repertoires in COVID-19. Produced via immunoSEQ multiplex PCR; TCRdb's table is partial and in-frame only. The sample holds over 150,000 clones, less than 90% seen once. Source material: PBMCs or T cells enriched from blood (not recorded which). The source of these receptors is a woman aged 50 to 60 who had recovered from COVID-19.

The V call is TRBV5-4, the J call TRBJ2-5; 14 bases line up with TRBD2. Losses at the gene ends were 4 bases for V and 3 bases for J; bases not matched to a gene: 5. Germline CDR1 reads SGHNT; CDR2 reads YYREEE (reference sequence). The CDR3 runs to 16 residues. In DNA, the CDR3 is TGTGCCAGCAGCACGGGACTAGCGGGAGCTGAAGAGACCCAGTACTTC. It is translated as CASSTGLAGAEETQYF.

The chain has TRBV7-2 and TRBJ1-2; 7 bases are a match to TRBD1. The CDR3 is 14 amino acids. V lost 1 base to trimming and J lost 5 bases; unmatched junction nucleotides: 4. Germline V lookup: CDR1 SGHTA, CDR2 FQGNSA. Here the CDR3 DNA reads TGTGCCAGCAGCTTAGGGCAGGGGGAATATGGCTACACCTTC. Translating it yields CASSLGQGEYGYTF.

This chain links TRBV6-5 with TRBJ1-5; 8 positions match TRBD1. Germline V lookup: CDR1 MNHEY, CDR2 SVGAGI. The CDR3 is 15 amino acids. The V gene end was trimmed by 4 bases and the J gene end by 5 bases; junction bases not matched to a gene: 7. CDR3 in DNA: TGTGCCAGCAGTTCGACAGGGGAGGGGTATCAGCCCCAGCATTTT. Translating it yields CASSSTGEGYQPQHF.

This clone has more than one count but fewer than ten. The gene calls are TRBV4-2 and TRBJ1-4; TRBD1 matches at 8 bases. Unmatched junction bases numbered 9, after V lost 4 bases and J lost 8 bases. The length of the CDR3 is 15 residues. Germline values: CDR1 LGHNA, CDR2 YNFKEQ. The CDR3 DNA is TGTGCCAGCAGCCCTGCGACAGGGGATTGGGAAAAACTGTTTTTT. This codes for CASSPATGDWEKLFF.